This T cell receptor (beta chain) was documented in a study of early T cells in non-severe SARS-CoV-2 infection. Per germline, CDR1 MNHEY and CDR2 SVGAGI. The CDR3 sequence is 12 residues long. Trimming stripped 7 bases from V and 3 bases from J, with 9 bases between. One entry per CDR3 protein results from TCRdb running MiXCR on the 5' RACE reads. The top ten hold roughly 6.4% of the sample, which has some 57,000 distinct CDR3 sequences, 5.5% to 6.5% seen once. There are many counts of this clonotype. The receptor comes from an adult who was a healthcare worker with PCR-confirmed SARS-CoV-2 infection or an uninfected control (not recorded which). The chain recombines TRBV6-5 with TRBJ1-2, with D perhaps TRBD1 (5 bases). Sequencing was performed on whole blood. The CDR3 nucleotides read TGTGCCAGCAACTCCAGGGACTATGGCTACACCTTC. Its protein product is CASNSRDYGYTF.